Below are 10 T cell receptor beta chains sequenced from a single sample in a study of blood T cell repertoires in COVID-19. Method: immunoSEQ multiplex PCR; TCRdb's copy keeps in-frame clones and lacks some. In the table there are approximately 350,000 clones, over 80% of which are singletons. Sequenced material: PBMCs or T cells enriched from blood (not recorded which). Receptors originate from a woman between 50 and 59 years old who had recovered from COVID-19.

The DNA of the CDR3 is TGTGCCAGCAGCTTTCTGCCACAGGGAGGGGGTAGCAATCAGCCCCAGCATTTT. Amino acids: CASSFLPQGGGSNQPQHF. The chain employs TRBV7-8 and TRBJ1-5, with D possibly being TRBD1 (6 bases). Looked up from germline, CDR1 is SGHVS and CDR2 is FQNEAQ. Trimming shortened V by 3 bases and J by 0 bases, and 18 bases separated the two germline ends. This CDR3 contains 18 residues.

This CDR3 is CASSLALTGLGEKLFF. The CDR3 DNA follows: TGTGCCAGCAGCTTGGCCTTGACAGGGCTAGGTGAAAAACTGTTTTTT. The chain has TRBV5-5 and TRBJ1-4; 7 bases map to TRBD1. The CDR3 spans 16 residues. V was clipped by 0 bases and J by 7 bases; unmatched bases: 9. Germline assignment: CDR1 SGHKS and CDR2 YYEKEE (reference sequence).

The rearrangement joins TRBV7-2 to TRBJ2-1, with D tentatively TRBD1 (6 bases). The CDR3 is 13 amino acids. V was cut by 5 bases and J by 6 bases, with 11 bases left in between. Germline V CDR1 and CDR2: SGHTA, FQGNSA. In nucleotides, the CDR3 is TGTGCCAGCAGCCCAGGGGCGCCCAATGAGCAGTTCTTC. This encodes CASSPGAPNEQFF.

Only a few counts were recorded for this clone. V usage is TRBV9 and J usage is TRBJ1-4, with unresolved D. Germline loops: CDR1 SGDLS, CDR2 YYNGEE. V dropped 0 bases and J dropped 7 bases, with 10 bases sitting between them. This CDR3 has 14 amino acids. DNA of the CDR3: TGTGCCAGCAGCGTAGGGTCAGGTGGTGAAAAACTGTTTTTT. It encodes CASSVGSGGEKLFF.

J is TRBJ1-4 and V is TRBV5-8, with 8 bases fitting TRBD1. Germline V gene sequence: CDR1 SGHTS, CDR2 YDEGEE. J was trimmed by 8 bases and V by 0 bases; bases with no gene match: 3. This CDR3 comprises 14 residues. The CDR3 protein is CASSLVTGGEKLFF. In DNA, the CDR3 is TGTGCCAGCAGCTTGGTAACAGGGGGGGAAAAACTGTTTTTT.

This clone was found a few times. The chain links TRBV27 to TRBJ1-4; 7 positions match TRBD1. Germline V gives CDR1 MNHEY, CDR2 SMNVEV (reference sequence). The CDR3 extends over 18 amino acids. J gave up 5 bases and V 1 base, and 13 bases lay outside the gene matches. The CDR3 sequence: CASSLYPPRQGPNEKLFF. CDR3 bases: TGTGCCAGCAGTTTATATCCTCCCCGACAGGGCCCGAATGAAAAACTGTTTTTT.

The CDR3 loop is CASSWGLAGASYEQYF. DNA of the CDR3: TGTGCCAGCAGCTGGGGACTAGCGGGGGCCTCCTACGAGCAGTACTTC. This chain connects TRBV7-3 to TRBJ2-7; TRBD2 aligns across 14 bases. The CDR3 is 16 amino acids. Germline V gives CDR1 SGHTA, CDR2 FQGTGA. The V segment lost 4 bases and the J segment 0 bases; nucleotides outside the gene matches: 2.

This clone was observed a few times. The chain couples TRBV19 to TRBJ1-5, with 11 bases matching TRBD1. CDR1 LNHDA and CDR2 SQIVND come from the germline V gene (reference sequence). After removal of 9 bases from V and 11 bases from J, the junction contained 12 bases not matched to a gene. This CDR3 is 14 amino acids long. The CDR3 region has the DNA TGTGCCAGCCGCCCGGGGACAGGGGGTTCGACCCAGCATTTT. It translates to CASRPGTGGSTQHF.

This chain links TRBV19 with TRBJ1-2, with D perhaps matching TRBD1 (5 bases). CDR1 and CDR2 from the germline V gene are LNHDA and SQIVND (reference sequence). The CDR3 spans 15 residues. Trimming cost V 0 bases and J 8 bases, with 16 bases left between them. CDR3: CASSIEPAGLRGYTF. The CDR3 nucleotides are TGTGCCAGTAGTATAGAACCAGCAGGGTTGCGAGGCTACACCTTC.

In its sample, this clone was seen a few times. The gene calls are TRBV18 and TRBJ2-2; 12 bases are a match to TRBD2. The V and J ends lost 2 bases and 2 bases, in that order; junction bases with no gene match: 6. The length of the CDR3 is 18 residues. Germline CDR1 and CDR2: KGHSH and LQKENI. CDR3 in amino acids: CASSPTMTSGSNTGELFF. The DNA for the CDR3 is TGTGCCAGCTCACCAACAATGACTAGCGGGAGCAACACCGGGGAGCTGTTTTTT.